This T cell receptor beta chain was recovered during a study of cytomegalovirus exposure and HLA in healthy donors. At the level of the study: The same platform was used for the 100 to 150 validation repertoires and the 650 to 800 first-cohort repertoires, a later analysis reported. Findings of the study overall: Cytomegalovirus association was assigned to about 180 TCR beta chains. Under in vitro conditions, three CMV-associated chains were confirmed as specific for CMV antigens. Within the 100 to 150 validation repertoires, first-cohort TCR clusters tended to co-occur, according to a later analysis.

This clone was recorded once. As yet, its antigen is unknown. TCRdb's table, derived via immunoSEQ multiplex PCR, lists solely in-frame clones and lacks some. The sample contains about 65,000 clones, roughly nine tenths of which appear only once. The germline V gene encodes CDR1 MNHEY and CDR2 SVGAGI. The CDR3 is made up of 14 amino acids. V shed 2 bases, J shed 4 bases, and the junction held 4 bases outside the gene matches. Material: PBMCs. The receptor's source is a woman aged 18-29 years in good health and CMV-seronegative. The chain couples TRBV6-5 to TRBJ2-5, with 7 bases fitting TRBD1. CDR3 loop: CASSYGTERETQYF. The CDR3 DNA is TGTGCCAGCAGTTACGGGACAGAGCGAGAGACCCAGTACTTC.